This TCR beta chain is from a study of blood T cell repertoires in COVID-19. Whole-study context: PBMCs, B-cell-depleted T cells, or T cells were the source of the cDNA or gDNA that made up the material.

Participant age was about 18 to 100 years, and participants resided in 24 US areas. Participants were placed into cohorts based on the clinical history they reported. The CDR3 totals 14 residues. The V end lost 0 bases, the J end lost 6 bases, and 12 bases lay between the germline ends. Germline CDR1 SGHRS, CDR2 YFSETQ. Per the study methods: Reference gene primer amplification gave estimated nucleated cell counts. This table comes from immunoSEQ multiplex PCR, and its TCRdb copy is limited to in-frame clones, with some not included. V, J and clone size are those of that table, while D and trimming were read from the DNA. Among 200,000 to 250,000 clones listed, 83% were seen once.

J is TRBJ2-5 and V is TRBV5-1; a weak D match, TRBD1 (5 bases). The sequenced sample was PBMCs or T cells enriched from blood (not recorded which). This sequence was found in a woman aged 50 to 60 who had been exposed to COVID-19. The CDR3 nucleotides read TGCGCCAGCAGCTTGGCCGACAGTAGGAAGACCCAGTACTTC. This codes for CASSLADSRKTQYF.